One sample yielded the 23 T cell receptor beta chains listed below, sequenced in a study of blood T cell repertoires in COVID-19. Sequencing was performed with immunoSEQ multiplex PCR; in TCRdb, only in-frame clones are kept and a portion is missing. The sample lists some 49,000 clones; 75% to 85% were seen once. Material for sequencing was peripheral blood. The origin of the receptors is a woman between 55 and 75 years old with acute or convalescent COVID-19.

The V call is TRBV19, the J call TRBJ2-7; 11 bases match TRBD2. V shed 4 bases and J 6 bases; nucleotides not matched to a gene: 11. Germline CDR1 reads LNHDA; CDR2 reads SQIVND (reference sequence). The length of the CDR3 is 16 residues. CDR3 loop: CASSTTSGGTIGEQYF. The CDR3 nucleotides read TGTGCCAGTAGTACCACTAGCGGGGGAACGATAGGCGAGCAGTACTTC.

The genes are TRBV5-1 and TRBJ2-7; 10 bases agree with TRBD2. From germline, CDR1 is SGHRS and CDR2 YFSETQ. V gave up 2 bases and J gave up 0 bases; unmatched junction bases: 11. CDR3 length: 18 residues. The CDR3 region is CASSFSTSGWVSSYEQYF. CDR3 DNA: TGCGCCAGCAGCTTTTCGACTAGCGGGTGGGTAAGCTCCTACGAGCAGTACTTC.

The chain carries TRBV11-2 and TRBJ2-2; D remains ambiguous. This CDR3 spans 17 amino acids. The germline V gene encodes CDR1 SGHAT and CDR2 FQNNGV. The V and J ends lost 0 bases and 1 base respectively, with 12 bases between them. The CDR3 sequence: CASSLDLMQVNTGELFF. Here the CDR3 DNA reads TGTGCCAGCAGCTTAGATCTTATGCAGGTGAACACCGGGGAGCTGTTTTTT.

The rearrangement joins TRBV11-2 to TRBJ1-2, with D possibly TRBD1 on 5 matching bases. The CDR3 sequence is 14 residues long. Trimming left V 5 bases short and J 7 bases short, with 17 bases between. The germline V gene has CDR1 SGHAT and CDR2 FQNNGV. This chain's CDR3 is CASSAQLGGAGYTF. CDR3 DNA sequence: TGTGCCAGCAGCGCCCAATTGGGCGGGGCTGGCTACACCTTC.

V gene TRBV28 combines with J gene TRBJ1-5; 7 bases agree with TRBD1. Germline loops: CDR1 MDHEN, CDR2 SYDVKM. The CDR3 is 15 amino acids. V lost 3 bases, J lost 2 bases, and 4 bases stayed unmatched. The DNA for the CDR3 is TGTGCCAGCAGTTTGAGAGGACAGGGCAATCAGCCCCAGCATTTT. Its translation is CASSLRGQGNQPQHF.

This sequence joins TRBV7-9 and TRBJ1-2; TRBD1 matches at 7 bases. With V trimmed by 4 bases and J by 6 bases, 5 bases remained unmatched. Germline V CDR1 and CDR2: SEHNR, FQNEAQ (reference sequence). The CDR3 is 13 residues long. The CDR3 protein is CASSSDRPDGYTF. CDR3 nucleotide sequence: TGTGCCAGCAGCTCGGACAGGCCTGATGGCTACACCTTC.

The rearrangement joins TRBV28 to TRBJ1-6, with D unclear. In germline, CDR1 is MDHEN, CDR2 SYDVKM. The CDR3 consists of 13 residues. The germline V and J ends were trimmed by 3 bases and 8 bases, with 8 bases remaining between them. CDR3 DNA sequence: TGTGCCAGCAGTTTTAGTGTATATTCACCCCTCCACTTT. This translates into CASSFSVYSPLHF.

This chain connects TRBV7-2 to TRBJ2-5; D unresolved. CDR1 and CDR2 (germline): SGHTA, FQGNSA. CDR3 length: 14 amino acids. V was trimmed by 7 bases and J by 4 bases, leaving 16 bases between them. The CDR3 DNA sequence: TGTGCCAGCACCCTTTCCGGTTCGGTAGAGACCCAGTACTTC. Its translation: CASTLSGSVETQYF.

The chain joins TRBV7-3 to TRBJ2-1; tentatively, D is TRBD2 (6 bases). V lost 2 bases and J lost 5, with 13 bases in between. The CDR3 has 15 amino acids. Germline V CDR1 and CDR2: SGHTA, FQGTGA. The CDR3 region has the DNA TGTGCCAGCAGCTTACAAGCGGGCCAACACAATGAGCAGTTCTTC. The encoded protein is CASSLQAGQHNEQFF.

The sample holds a few counts of this clone. The chain recombines TRBV15 with TRBJ1-5; tentative D call: TRBD1 (5 bases). V was cut by 4 bases and J by 7 bases, with 20 bases left in between. The CDR3 has 16 amino acids. Germline values: CDR1 LNHNV, CDR2 YYDKDF (reference sequence). CDR3 region: CATSIHGPGLRQPQHF. The CDR3 region has the DNA TGTGCCACCAGCATCCATGGCCCAGGGCTAAGGCAGCCCCAGCATTTT.

The chain couples TRBV3-1 (or the pseudogene TRBV3-2) to TRBJ2-5, with D tentatively TRBD2 (6 bases). Between the trimmed V and J ends, which lost 1 base and 1 base, there was a span of 7 bases. This CDR3 has 14 amino acids. Germline V gene sequence: CDR1 LGHDT, CDR2 YNNKEL (reference sequence). The CDR3 DNA reads TGTGCCAGCAGCCAAGGGAGGGGCCAAGAGACCCAGTACTTC. This gives the protein CASSQGRGQETQYF.

The rearrangement joins TRBV24-1 to TRBJ1-2, with 7 bases matching TRBD1. Germline V gene sequence: CDR1 KGHDR, CDR2 SFDVKD. The CDR3 has 16 amino acids. The ends lost 4 bases at V and 4 bases at J; junction bases unmatched: 11. The CDR3 DNA sequence: TGTGCCACCAGTGACCCCGGGACAGAAGCCATCTATGGCTACACCTTC. Amino acid sequence: CATSDPGTEAIYGYTF.

This clone was seen more than once but under ten times. This sequence joins TRBV5-1 and TRBJ2-2; D call uncertain. Germline V gives CDR1 SGHRS, CDR2 YFSETQ. This CDR3 has 13 residues. Trimming cost V 7 bases and J 4 bases, with 11 bases left between them. The CDR3 sequence is CASGDTRTGELFF. The DNA for the CDR3 is TGCGCCAGCGGCGACACGCGCACCGGGGAGCTGTTTTTT.

The CDR3 bases are TGTGCCAGCAGCTTAATGAGGAGCGGGAGGAAGAATGAGCAGTTCTTC. Its protein product is CASSLMRSGRKNEQFF. The chain employs TRBV7-3 and TRBJ2-1; 9 bases are shared with TRBD2. Germline V gene data show CDR1 as SGHTA and CDR2 as FQGTGA. After removal of 1 base from V and 7 bases from J, the junction contained 8 bases not matched to a gene. This CDR3 has 16 amino acids.

The rearrangement joins TRBV4-1 to TRBJ1-3; the match to TRBD1 covers 7 bases. Germline V gives CDR1 MGHRA, CDR2 YSYEKL. The V gene end was trimmed by 1 base and the J gene end by 5 bases; junction bases not matched to a gene: 5. The CDR3 spans 15 residues. This chain's CDR3 is CASSQGRDSRNTIYF. The CDR3 DNA follows: TGCGCCAGCAGCCAAGGGAGGGACAGCAGAAACACCATATATTTT.

The chain combines TRBV2 with TRBJ1-1; D is ambiguous. The germline CDR1 and CDR2 sequences are SNHLY and FYNNEI. CDR3 size: 10 residues. V lost 8 bases and J 4 bases, leaving 5 bases between the germline ends. In nucleotides, the CDR3 is TGTGCCAGCGTATTCACTGAAGCTTTCTTT. Protein product: CASVFTEAFF.

The gene calls are TRBV5-4 and TRBJ2-3, with D possibly matching TRBD1 (6 bases). The CDR3 consists of 15 residues. Germline CDR1 is SGHNT and CDR2 is YYREEE (reference sequence). Trimming took off 3 bases at V and 2 bases at J, with 13 bases between the two ends. CDR3 sequence (DNA): TGTGCCAGCAGCTCAGTGACAGGTTACACAGATACGCAGTATTTT. It yields the protein CASSSVTGYTDTQYF.

The rearrangement links TRBV2 to TRBJ2-2; TRBD1 might be the D (6 bases). The V and J ends lost 7 bases and 2 bases respectively, with 8 bases between them. There are 13 residues in the CDR3. CDR1 and CDR2 from the germline V gene are SNHLY and FYNNEI. CDR3: CASMDRNTGELFF. The CDR3 region has the DNA TGTGCCAGCATGGACAGAAACACCGGGGAGCTGTTTTTT.

The chain combines TRBV30 with TRBJ2-2; a weak D match, TRBD1 (5 bases). V dropped 0 bases and J dropped 6 bases, with 17 bases sitting between them. The length of the CDR3 is 16 residues. Germline V gene lookup returns CDR1 GTSNPN and CDR2 SVGIG (reference sequence). The CDR3 DNA is TGTGCCTGGAGTGTAATCCACAGGAGTAGCCCCGGGGAGCTGTTTTTT. This sequence encodes CAWSVIHRSSPGELFF.

The chain combines TRBV5-4 with TRBJ1-6; TRBD1 is a possible D gene (5 bases). There are 18 residues in the CDR3. Germline lookup yields CDR1 SGHNT and CDR2 YYREEE (reference sequence). The V end lost 5 bases, the J end lost 8 bases, and 26 bases lay between the germline ends. In DNA, the CDR3 is TGTGCCAGCAGTTCCGGGGGATCCGCAGGGCGCGTTGATTCACCCCTCCACTTT. Encoded protein: CASSSGGSAGRVDSPLHF.

This clone was found a few times. The chain links TRBV28 to TRBJ1-5; 7 positions agree with TRBD1. Germline CDR1 and CDR2: MDHEN and SYDVKM. The CDR3 spans 16 residues. V was pared by 5 bases and J by 6 bases, with 13 bases of the junction left unmatched. The CDR3 coding sequence is TGTGCCAGCAGTCCCAAGACAGGGATTCGTTCTCAGCCCCAGCATTTT. Translated: CASSPKTGIRSQPQHF.

This chain joins TRBV9 and TRBJ1-5; 8 nucleotides line up with TRBD1. The length of the CDR3 is 16 residues. Germline assignment: CDR1 SGDLS and CDR2 YYNGEE. The trim removed 4 bases at V and 3 bases at J, leaving 9 bases unmatched. The CDR3 nucleotides are TGTGCCAGCAGCCAACAGGACAGGGCGATCAATCAGCCCCAGCATTTT. Encoded protein: CASSQQDRAINQPQHF.

The chain carries TRBV7-9 and TRBJ2-5; a possible D gene is TRBD2 (6 bases). V was clipped by 4 bases and J by 2 bases, with 14 bases between them. The germline CDR1 and CDR2 sequences are SEHNR and FQNEAQ (reference sequence). This CDR3 region has 15 residues. The CDR3 loop reads CASSSGWGTQETQYF. The CDR3 DNA is TGTGCCAGCAGCTCGGGGTGGGGGACTCAAGAGACCCAGTACTTC.